Listed below are T cell receptor beta chains from one sample, sequenced in a study of a mutant IDH1 vaccine in newly diagnosed glioma. Antigen specificity for these receptors is unknown. TCRdb's table, derived via immunoSEQ multiplex PCR, lists solely in-frame clones and lacks some. The profile shows about 55,000 clones, about 80% of them singletons. The material sequenced was PBMCs, taken from a glioma patient whose treatment included an IDH1 peptide vaccine. These receptors all stem from a woman between 40 and 50 years old with glioma. Some clones in this sample may be carry-over from other donors' samples. The CDR3 runs from the conserved cysteine through the conserved F or W. A D gene is named only where the DNA matches it firmly. The size of a clone is reported for some rows only, either as once, few or many, or as a class for expanded clones.

j_gene | abundance | d_gene | v_gene | CDR3nt | CDR3aa
TRBJ2-7 | - | - | TRBV19 | TGTGCCAGTAGTATAGTAGGCGGGCAGTACGAGCAGTACTTC | CASSIVGGQYEQYF
TRBJ1-6 | - | - | TRBV6-1 | TGTGCCAGCAGTTGGACAGCGGAAAGGAATTCACCCCTCCACTTT | CASSWTAERNSPLHF
TRBJ1-6 | - | - | TRBV7-9 | TGTGCCAGCAGCTTGGACGGTGGATGGGGCTCCTATAATTCACCCCTCCACTTT | CASSLDGGWGSYNSPLHF
TRBJ1-1 | - | - | TRBV27 | TGTGCCAGTAAGAGCATCATGAACACTGAAGCTTTCTTT | CASKSIMNTEAFF
TRBJ1-4 | - | - | TRBV5-6 | TGTGCCAGCAGCTTGTCTGATGAAAAACTGTTTTTT | CASSLSDEKLFF
TRBJ2-1 | - | - | TRBV5-6 | TGTGCCAGCAGCCGGAGCGGGCCCCTCAATGAGCAGTTCTTC | CASSRSGPLNEQFF
TRBJ2-5 | - | - | TRBV19 | TGTGCCAGTAGTATAGGGGACGGGCAAGAGACCCAGTACTTC | CASSIGDGQETQYF
TRBJ1-2 | - | TRBD1 | TRBV5-6 | TGTGCCAGCAGCTTCCGGGACAGCGTTAACTATGGCTACACCTTC | CASSFRDSVNYGYTF
TRBJ1-3 | - | - | TRBV19 | TGTGCCTCAGGCAGGTCTCAGGGCACCATATATTTT | CASGRSQGTIYF
TRBJ1-2 | - | - | TRBV2 | TGTGCCAGCAGCCCGGGACCCCGCTATGGCTACACCTTC | CASSPGPRYGYTF
TRBJ1-5 | - | - | TRBV4-3 | TGCGCCAGCAGCCAGGATCTGGGAGAAGACCTAGCCCAGCATTTT | CASSQDLGEDLAQHF
TRBJ2-3 | - | TRBD1 | TRBV5-1 | TGCGCCAGCAGCGAAGGGACAGGCACAGATACGCAGTATTTT | CASSEGTGTDTQYF
TRBJ1-5 | - | TRBD1 | TRBV19 | TGTGCCAGGGCCCTTACAGGGGCGAGCAATCAGCCCCAGCATTTT | CARALTGASNQPQHF
TRBJ2-1 | - | - | TRBV27 | TGTGCCAGCAGTTCCAGGAGGGGGGACAATGAGCAGTTCTTC | CASSSRRGDNEQFF
TRBJ2-1 | few | TRBD2 | TRBV5-1 | TGCGCCAGCAGCTTTAGCGGGGGGCTTTACAATGAGCAGTTCTTC | CASSFSGGLYNEQFF
TRBJ2-7 | once | TRBD1 | TRBV4-3 | TGCGCCAGCAGCCCCCGACAGGGGTCCTACGAGCAGTACTTC | CASSPRQGSYEQYF
TRBJ1-4 | - | - | TRBV27 | TGTGCCAGCAGTTCGACAGGTCCAGGAAAACTGTTTTTT | CASSSTGPGKLFF